These T cell receptor beta chains were read from a single sample in a study of cytomegalovirus exposure and HLA in healthy donors. Libraries were prepared by immunoSEQ multiplex PCR; TCRdb keeps only in-frame clonotypes and omits some of them. The repertoire includes about 55,000 clones, more than 75% of them detected once, and about 1.5% sits in the top ten. Source material: PBMCs. The receptors stem from a female donor in good health and CMV-seronegative. CDR3s include the opening cysteine and the closing phenylalanine or tryptophan. Fields, in order: V gene, clone size, J gene, D gene, CDR3 DNA, CDR3 protein. D genes are given only for firm matches. Clone size is given for some rows only: seen once, a few or many times, or a class if the clone is expanded.

>TRBV15|-|TRBJ1-2|TRBD1
TGTGCCACCAGCAGAGAAGACGGGACAGGGGGCGGAATCGATGGCTACACCTTC
CATSREDGTGGGIDGYTF
>TRBV4-3|-|TRBJ2-2|TRBD2
TGCGCCAGCAGCCAAGATCTCCGCGGGGGGGTACCCCGGGAGCTGTTTTTT
CASSQDLRGGVPRELFF
>TRBV6-4|-|TRBJ2-3|TRBD2
TGTGCCAGCAGTGATATGAGCGGGGGGGCCACAGATACGCAGTATTTT
CASSDMSGGATDTQYF
>TRBV9|-|TRBJ2-1|-
TGTGCCAGCAGCGTAGATCCAGGGGTAGAGTTGAATGAGCAGTTCTTC
CASSVDPGVELNEQFF
>TRBV19|-|TRBJ1-1|-
TGTGCCAGTAGTATAAGGGGCCTGAACACTGAAGCTTTCTTT
CASSIRGLNTEAFF
>TRBV11-3|-|TRBJ2-2|-
TGTGCCAGCAGCTTAAGGGCGGGGAAGACCGCGAACACCGGGGAGCTGTTTTTT
CASSLRAGKTANTGELFF
>TRBV6-1|few|TRBJ1-2|TRBD1
TGTGCCAGCAGTGAAGACAGGGGATCGGCGAGCTATGGCTACACCTTC
CASSEDRGSASYGYTF
>TRBV5-1|-|TRBJ1-1|-
TGCGCCAGCAGCTTGGGGCTCAGAGGGAACACTGAAGCTTTCTTT
CASSLGLRGNTEAFF
>TRBV15|-|TRBJ2-7|-
TGTGCCACCAGCAAAGACCAATCATTCGAGCAGTACTTC
CATSKDQSFEQYF
>TRBV10-3|-|TRBJ2-7|-
TGTGCCATCAGCGAGGGGGTCTCTAGCGAGCAGTACTTC
CAISEGVSSEQYF
>TRBV12-5|-|TRBJ2-1|TRBD2
TGTGCTAGTGGACTAGCGGTTAGCTCCTACAATGAGCAGTTCTTC
CASGLAVSSYNEQFF
>TRBV7-2|-|TRBJ1-3|-
TGTGCCAGCAGCTCCGAGGCGGGTCCAGGAAACACCATATATTTT
CASSSEAGPGNTIYF
>TRBV4-3|medium-sized|TRBJ1-1|TRBD1
TGCGCCAGCAGCCTATCACTCGGACAGGGAAACACTGAAGCTTTCTTT
CASSLSLGQGNTEAFF
>TRBV5-6|-|TRBJ1-2|-
TGTGCCAGCAGCCCCGGGGTGGGCGTTGGCTACACCTTC
CASSPGVGVGYTF
>TRBV2|-|TRBJ1-5|-
TGTGCCAGCAGGGAACGACAGGTTCAGCCCCAGCATTTT
CASRERQVQPQHF
>TRBV9|-|TRBJ1-2|TRBD1
TGTGCCAGCAGCAGCCGGGACAGGGGAACCCCTAACTATGGCTACACCTTC
CASSSRDRGTPNYGYTF
>TRBV5-5|-|TRBJ1-6|TRBD1
TGTGCCAGCAGCTTTGGATCAGGACAGGGCTATAATTCACCCCTCCACTTT
CASSFGSGQGYNSPLHF
>TRBV5-5|-|TRBJ1-6|TRBD1
TGTGCCAGCAGCTTGACGGGGGCCGTGGGACAGGGACGATCACCCCTCCACTTT
CASSLTGAVGQGRSPLHF
>TRBV7-7|-|TRBJ2-5|-
TGTGCTAGCAGCTTAAACATGGCAGGGGAGACCCAGTACTTC
CASSLNMAGETQYF
>TRBV5-5|-|TRBJ2-5|-
TGTGCCAGCAGCTTAGGTTTCGGGGGCCAAGAGACCCAGTACTTC
CASSLGFGGQETQYF
>TRBV14|-|TRBJ2-3|-
TGTGCCAGCAGCCCCTACACAGATACGCAGTATTTT
CASSPYTDTQYF
>TRBV7-8|-|TRBJ2-7|-
TGTGCCAGCAGCTTTAGAAGGGAGGACTACGAGCAGTACTTC
CASSFRREDYEQYF
>TRBV18|-|TRBJ1-2|TRBD1
TGTGCCAGCTCACCATCACAGGGGAACTATGGCTACACCTTC
CASSPSQGNYGYTF
>TRBV6-1|few|TRBJ1-1|-
TGTGCCAGCAGTGCAACTAGACAGGCAGAAGCTTTCTTT
CASSATRQAEAFF
>TRBV6-5|-|TRBJ2-1|TRBD1
TGTGCCAGCAGAGGACAGGGAAATGAGCAGTTCTTC
CASRGQGNEQFF
>TRBV27|-|TRBJ1-6|-
TGTGCCAGCAGCGCCCGGGGGACGGATAATTCACCCCTCCACTTT
CASSARGTDNSPLHF
>TRBV4-1|-|TRBJ1-1|-
TGCGCCAGCAGCCAATTCCCCACAGGGAACACTGAAGCTTTCTTT
CASSQFPTGNTEAFF
>TRBV5-4|once|TRBJ2-7|TRBD1
TGTGCCAGCAGCCGAGGGGGCGTCTACGAGCAGTACTTC
CASSRGGVYEQYF
>TRBV9|-|TRBJ1-1|-
TGTGCCAGCAGCTCCGGAACAGGGAATCAGGGGAACACTGAAGCTTTCTTT
CASSSGTGNQGNTEAFF
>TRBV7-2|-|TRBJ2-5|TRBD1
TGTGCCAGCGCCAGCGTTCGGACAGGGGGGGAGACCCAGTACTTC
CASASVRTGGETQYF
>TRBV7-9|once|TRBJ1-5|TRBD1
TGTGCCAGCAGCTCGGACAGGGACTATCAGCCCCAGCATTTT
CASSSDRDYQPQHF
>TRBV29-1|-|TRBJ1-2|TRBD1
TGCAGCGTGGGACAGGTCATCTATGGCTACACCTTC
CSVGQVIYGYTF
>TRBV11-2|once|TRBJ1-2|TRBD1
TGTGCCAGCAGCCCGTGGACAGGGGAATTGAACTATGGCTACACCTTC
CASSPWTGELNYGYTF
>TRBV18|-|TRBJ1-2|-
TGTGCCAGCTCACCGCCGGGAGGGAGGACATTCGGCTACACCTTC
CASSPPGGRTFGYTF
>TRBV6-6|-|TRBJ2-7|-
TGTGCCAGCAGCCGTCTGGGGGGAGCCTACGAGCAGTACTTC
CASSRLGGAYEQYF
>TRBV7-3|-|TRBJ2-1|TRBD1
TGTGCCAGCAGCCCACGGACAGGGGACAGTTCCTACAATGAGCAGTTCTTC
CASSPRTGDSSYNEQFF
>TRBV7-3|-|TRBJ2-5|-
TGTGCCAGCAGCCCCGGGGGAGGAGAGACCCAGTACTTC
CASSPGGGETQYF
>TRBV2|once|TRBJ1-6|-
TGTGCCAGCAGGGGGAGGGAGGGAACCTCGAATTCACCCCTCCACTTT
CASRGREGTSNSPLHF
>TRBV6-6|-|TRBJ2-4|TRBD1
TGTGCCAGCAGTCGGGACAGCAAGGGAAACATTCAGTACTTC
CASSRDSKGNIQYF
>TRBV5-1|-|TRBJ1-5|-
TGCGCCAGCAGCTCGGAGGGCGGCAATCAGCCCCAGCATTTT
CASSSEGGNQPQHF
>TRBV6-6|few|TRBJ1-4|-
TGTGCCAGCAGTTACGGTGGACAGTTTAATGAAAAACTGTTTTTT
CASSYGGQFNEKLFF
>TRBV5-1|-|TRBJ2-1|TRBD1
TGCGCCAGCAGCGACTCCGACAGGGTAGGGGACAATGAGCAGTTCTTC
CASSDSDRVGDNEQFF
>TRBV4-3|-|TRBJ2-7|-
TGCGCCAGCTCGGACAGAGAAGGGAACGAGCAGTACTTC
CASSDREGNEQYF
>TRBV18|-|TRBJ1-5|TRBD1
TGTGCCAGCTCACCAACGCCGGGACAGCACAATCAGCCCCAGCATTTT
CASSPTPGQHNQPQHF
>TRBV25-1|-|TRBJ1-1|-
TGTGCCAGTGGCAGGGGTACTGAAGCTTTCTTT
CASGRGTEAFF